Listed here are 27 T cell receptor beta chains from one sample, sequenced in a study of blood T cell repertoires in COVID-19 (dated by TCRdb to the early 2020s). Library preparation employed the immunoSEQ multiplex PCR assay. TCRdb carries this immuneACCESS record with in-frame sequences only. Its versions omit some clonotypes, under half of them owing to an unresolved V gene in the studies checked, with the rest unexplained. For this sample the table gives about 130,000 clones, of which around 81% were detected only once. About 15% of the sample is held by the ten biggest clonotypes. The source material was peripheral blood. All receptors come from a man aged 25 to 40 with COVID-19, enrolled during active disease.

The rearrangement uses TRBV25-1 and TRBJ1-4, with D uncertain. Between the trimmed V and J ends, which lost 4 bases and 9 bases, there was a span of 18 bases. The CDR3 spans 15 residues. CDR1 and CDR2 (germline): MGHDK, SYGVNS. The CDR3 is CASSGRIGPGKKLFF. CDR3 nucleotides: TGTGCCAGCAGTGGAAGAATAGGCCCGGGGAAAAAACTGTTTTTT.

The CDR3 DNA reads as TGTGCCAGCAGCGTAGAGGGGACAGGGGGCGTAGAGCAGTACTTC. It encodes CASSVEGTGGVEQYF. V and J are TRBV9 and TRBJ2-7; 12 nucleotides align to TRBD1. This CDR3 is 15 amino acids long. The germline V gene has CDR1 SGDLS and CDR2 YYNGEE. The V and J ends lost 0 bases and 7 bases, in that order; junction bases with no gene match: 5.

This CDR3 is CAISGALKQETQYF. The CDR3 DNA sequence: TGTGCCATCAGTGGTGCCCTAAAGCAAGAGACCCAGTACTTC. The chain joins TRBV10-3 to TRBJ2-5; D remains unclear. V was cut by 4 bases and J by 2 bases, with 11 bases left in between. The CDR3 consists of 14 residues. Germline-derived CDR1 and CDR2 are ENHRY and SYGVKD.

The table lists this clone with a count of one. V is TRBV19 and J is TRBJ1-2; the match to TRBD1 covers 9 bases. Germline-derived CDR1 and CDR2 are LNHDA and SQIVND (reference sequence). With 5 bases clipped from V and 4 bases from J, the junction kept 11 bases outside the gene matches. The CDR3 length is 16 residues. The CDR3 DNA reads as TGTGCCAGTAGTGTGGGGACAGGGAACTTAGCCTATGGCTACACCTTC. Amino acids: CASSVGTGNLAYGYTF.

This clone was recorded once. This chain joins TRBV6-6 and TRBJ2-3, with D possibly being TRBD2 (5 bases). Germline V gives CDR1 MNHNY, CDR2 SVGAGI (reference sequence). The CDR3 runs to 14 residues. Trimming cost V 8 bases and J 5 bases, with 17 bases left between them. The chain's CDR3 is CASGRGSWGDTQYF. The CDR3 region has the DNA TGTGCCAGCGGAAGAGGGAGTTGGGGAGATACGCAGTATTTT.

V gene TRBV7-2 combines with J gene TRBJ2-1; 8 bases map to TRBD2. J gave up 0 bases and V 7 bases, and 8 bases lay outside the gene matches. The germline gives CDR1 SGHTA, CDR2 FQGNSA. CDR3 length equals 16 residues. The CDR3 nucleotides are TGTGCCAGCACCCCGGGAGGGCGGCCCTCCTACAATGAGCAGTTCTTC. This gives the protein CASTPGGRPSYNEQFF.

This clone appeared a few times. The chain is built from TRBV7-9 and TRBJ2-7; possible D gene TRBD1, 6 bases. Germline V gene data show CDR1 as SEHNR and CDR2 as FQNEAQ (reference sequence). The CDR3 length is 16 residues. Trimming left V 8 bases short and J 2 bases short, with 22 bases between. CDR3 residues: CASSALGVGTPYEQYF. DNA of the CDR3: TGTGCCAGCTCAGCCCTCGGAGTAGGGACACCCTACGAGCAGTACTTC.

V and J are TRBV5-3 and TRBJ2-1; a possible D gene is TRBD2 (6 bases). TRBV5-3 is reported as an ORF; its role is uncertain. Between the trimmed V and J ends, which lost 2 bases and 7 bases, there was a span of 16 bases. The CDR3 runs 15 residues. The CDR3 DNA reads as TGTGCCAGAAGCTTATCAGGGACTCTGAGGAATGAGCAGTTCTTC. Its protein is CARSLSGTLRNEQFF.

Only a few counts were recorded for this clone. CDR3 nucleotide sequence: TGTGCCACAACCCCGAGGACTACAACTAATGAAAAACTGTTTTTT. Encoded protein: CATTPRTTTNEKLFF. J is TRBJ1-4 and V is TRBV10-3, with D unclear. The V and J ends lost 10 bases and 0 bases respectively, with 15 bases between them. The length of the CDR3 is 15 residues. Germline V lookup: CDR1 ENHRY, CDR2 SYGVKD.

The chain links TRBV6-5 to TRBJ2-7, with TRBD1 identical over 9 bases. V lost 7 bases and J lost 4; bases outside the gene matches: 11. Germline CDR1 and CDR2: MNHEY and SVGAGI. This CDR3 has 15 amino acids. The CDR3 sequence is CASTRGTGRRYEQYF. The CDR3 DNA is TGTGCCAGCACCCGTGGGACAGGGAGGAGGTACGAGCAGTACTTC.

J is TRBJ2-5 and V is TRBV11-3, with TRBD2 matching 11 bases. Germline CDR1 SGHNT, CDR2 YENEEA. This CDR3 has 16 amino acids. Trimming removed 0 bases from V and 4 bases from J; junction bases left unmatched: 4. The CDR3 protein is CASSLEGTSGLETQYF. In DNA, the CDR3 is TGTGCCAGCAGCTTAGAGGGGACTAGCGGATTAGAGACCCAGTACTTC. Based on the CDR3 plus reference TRBV11-3 and TRBJ2-5, the full variable domain is EAGVVQSPRYKIIEKKQPVAFWCNPISGHNTLYWYLQNLGQGPELLIRYENEEAVDDSQLPKDRFSAERLKGVDSTLKIQPAELGDSAVYLCASSLEGTSGLETQYFGPGTRLLVL.

This chain joins TRBV6-6 and TRBJ2-5; unclear D gene. V gave up 6 bases and J gave up 3 bases, with 8 bases separating them. Germline V gene sequence: CDR1 MNHNY, CDR2 SVGAGI (reference sequence). The CDR3 consists of 12 residues. This CDR3 reads CASRFDKETQYF. The CDR3, as DNA: TGTGCCAGCAGGTTTGACAAAGAGACCCAGTACTTC.

V and J are TRBV9 and TRBJ2-7; perhaps TRBD1 as D (6 bases). This CDR3 region has 12 residues. V lost 4 bases and J 6 bases, leaving 11 bases between the germline ends. Germline CDR1 is SGDLS and CDR2 is YYNGEE. In DNA, the CDR3 is TGTGCCAGCAGCTCGGACAGTTCCGAGCAGTACTTC. Its translation: CASSSDSSEQYF.

The gene calls are TRBV4-3 and TRBJ2-2; no clear D gene. This CDR3 is built from 16 residues. CDR1 LGHNA and CDR2 YSLEER come from the germline V gene. The V and J ends lost 0 bases and 0 bases respectively, with 8 bases between them. The CDR3 is CASSQEERTNTGELFF. The CDR3 DNA reads as TGCGCCAGCAGCCAAGAGGAGCGTACGAACACCGGGGAGCTGTTTTTT.

The genes are TRBV30 and TRBJ1-2; no clear D. V lost 5 bases and J 4 bases, leaving 17 bases between the germline ends. From germline, CDR1 is GTSNPN and CDR2 SVGIG (reference sequence). The CDR3 length is 14 residues. The CDR3 sequence is CAWQSGAGSYGYTF. The DNA of the CDR3 is TGTGCCTGGCAATCGGGAGCGGGGTCCTATGGCTACACCTTC.

The CDR3 is CASSQYGREETQYF. The CDR3 bases are TGTGCCAGCAGCCAATATGGCAGGGAAGAGACCCAGTACTTC. This chain links TRBV14 with TRBJ2-5, with D perhaps matching TRBD1 (5 bases). Trimming took 2 bases from V and 3 from J, leaving 10 bases between them. Per germline, CDR1 SGHDN and CDR2 FVKESK. The CDR3 is 14 amino acids.

V is TRBV18 and J is TRBJ2-5; 9 nucleotides match TRBD1. Germline-derived CDR1 and CDR2 are KGHSH and LQKENI. J lost 5 bases, V lost 0 bases, and 4 bases had no gene match. The CDR3 extends over 15 amino acids. The CDR3 nucleotides read TGTGCCAGCTCACCACCCGGACAGGGGCGGGAGACCCAGTACTTC. Residues: CASSPPGQGRETQYF. Full variable domain (rest looked up from reference TRBV18 and TRBJ2-5): NAGVMQNPRHLVRRRGQEARLRCSPMKGHSHVYWYRQLPEEGLKFMVYLQKENIIDESGMPKERFSAEFPKEGPSILRIQQVVRGDSAAYFCASSPPGQGRETQYFGPGTRLLVL.

A few counts support this clone. CDR3 coding DNA: TGTGCCAGCAGCACACTACTAGCGGGAGAAGTCGGGGAGCAGTACTTC. It specifies CASSTLLAGEVGEQYF. This chain joins TRBV7-6 and TRBJ2-7, with TRBD2 matching 11 bases. CDR1 and CDR2 from the germline V gene are SGHVS and FNYEAQ. Trimming removed 5 bases from V and 7 bases from J; junction bases left unmatched: 13. The CDR3 length is 16 residues.

This chain uses TRBV7-2 with TRBJ2-2; 12 positions agree with TRBD2. Trimming removed 2 bases from V and 4 bases from J; junction bases left unmatched: 5. Per germline, CDR1 SGHTA and CDR2 FQGNSA. The CDR3 totals 17 residues. CDR3 sequence: CASSLLPSGGATGELFF. The CDR3 DNA follows: TGTGCCAGCAGCTTATTACCTAGCGGGGGGGCCACCGGGGAGCTGTTTTTT. Full variable domain (rest looked up from reference TRBV7-2 and TRBJ2-2): GAGVSQSPSNKVTEKGKDVELRCDPISGHTALYWYRQSLGQGLEFLIYFQGNSAPDKSGLPSDRFSAERTGGSVSTLTIQRTQQEDSAVYLCASSLLPSGGATGELFFGEGSRLTVL.

The rearrangement uses TRBV6-5 and TRBJ1-1; D gene uncertain. V gave up 4 bases and J gave up 3 bases, with 15 bases separating them. This CDR3 contains 15 residues. Germline V gives CDR1 MNHEY, CDR2 SVGAGI. The CDR3 here is CASSSKFTGYTEAFF. CDR3 in DNA: TGTGCCAGCAGTTCCAAATTTACGGGGTACACTGAAGCTTTCTTT.

The chain uses TRBV6-5 and TRBJ1-1; D might be TRBD1 (5 bases). The germline V gene has CDR1 MNHEY and CDR2 SVGAGI. V lost 2 bases, J lost 10 bases, and 17 bases lay in between. The CDR3 loop spans 14 amino acids. In DNA form, the CDR3 reads TGTGCCAGCAGTTACGGCAGGGCTGTTGATCTAGCTTTCTTT. As protein: CASSYGRAVDLAFF.

The V gene is TRBV11-2, the J gene TRBJ1-4; 8 positions agree with TRBD1. The germline gives CDR1 SGHAT, CDR2 FQNNGV. With V trimmed by 5 bases and J by 8 bases, 7 bases remained unmatched. This CDR3 region has 14 residues. CDR3 region: CASSVGQGYEKLFF. In DNA, the CDR3 is TGTGCCAGCAGCGTAGGACAGGGCTACGAAAAACTGTTTTTT.

The chain has TRBV4-2 and TRBJ1-3; the D is unclear. Trimming left V 0 bases short and J 0 bases short, with 6 bases between. The CDR3 totals 15 residues. Germline V gene data show CDR1 as LGHNA and CDR2 as YNFKEQ. Written as DNA, the CDR3 is TGTGCCAGCAGCCAAGAGAGGGACTCTGGAAACACCATATATTTT. Translated, it gives CASSQERDSGNTIYF.

This clone showed up just once. The chain couples TRBV19 to TRBJ1-4; 9 bases fit TRBD1. Trimming cost V 6 bases and J 5 bases; bases outside gene matches: 4. The CDR3 has 14 residues. Germline assignment: CDR1 LNHDA and CDR2 SQIVND (reference sequence). The CDR3 loop is CASSQGQGNEKLFF. In DNA form, the CDR3 reads TGTGCCAGTAGCCAAGGACAGGGGAATGAAAAACTGTTTTTT.

The chain joins TRBV6-5 to TRBJ2-5; D perhaps matches TRBD2 (6 bases). The CDR3 totals 16 residues. Trimming removed 1 base from V and 5 bases from J, with 17 bases in between. CDR1 is MNHEY and CDR2 is SVGAGI in the germline V gene. In DNA form, the CDR3 reads TGTGCCAGCAGTTACTTAATTGGAGGGGCGGGGGAGACCCAGTACTTC. It specifies CASSYLIGGAGETQYF.

The rearrangement uses TRBV3-1 (or the pseudogene TRBV3-2) and TRBJ1-1, with D unresolved. This CDR3 has 11 residues. The germline V gene encodes CDR1 LGHDT and CDR2 YNNKEL (reference sequence). Trimming cost V 4 bases and J 4 bases, with 4 bases left between them. As DNA, the CDR3 is TGTGCCAGCAGCCTCCTCACTGAAGCTTTCTTT. It yields the protein CASSLLTEAFF.

The chain uses TRBV5-6 and TRBJ1-3; 8 bases agree with TRBD1. Per the germline V gene, CDR1 is SGHDT and CDR2 is YYEEEE. V gave up 0 bases and J gave up 0 bases; unmatched junction bases: 11. CDR3 length: 19 residues. The CDR3 spells CASSLGGDRIPFSGNTIYF. The CDR3 DNA sequence: TGTGCCAGCAGCTTGGGTGGGGACAGGATTCCGTTCTCTGGAAACACCATATATTTT.